This is a list of T cell receptor beta chains from one sample in a study of blood T cell repertoires in COVID-19. Sequencing used immunoSEQ multiplex PCR; TCRdb keeps in-frame clones, though not all of them. The sample holds approximately 200,000 clones, roughly 85% seen once. The sequenced material came from peripheral blood. These receptors came from a woman between 25 and 40 years old with acute or convalescent COVID-19. Both conserved end residues are part of each CDR3. Each record gives: clone size, D gene, V gene, J gene, CDR3 DNA, CDR3 protein. A D gene is named only where the DNA matches it firmly. Rows may omit the clone size; those that give it use once, few, many or a size class.

clone size: .
D gene: .
V gene: TRBV20-1
J gene: TRBJ2-7
CDR3 DNA: TGCAGCCTGGACAGCACCTACGAGCAGTACTTC
CDR3 protein: CSLDSTYEQYF

clone size: .
D gene: .
V gene: TRBV12-3/TRBV12-4
J gene: TRBJ2-1
CDR3 DNA: TGTGCCTCCTCGAGGCGATACAATGAGCAGTTCTTC
CDR3 protein: CASSRRYNEQFF

clone size: .
D gene: TRBD1
V gene: TRBV6-1
J gene: TRBJ2-5
CDR3 DNA: TGTGCCAGCAGTGACCGGGGGACAGGGCGTCAGACCCAGTACTTC
CDR3 protein: CASSDRGTGRQTQYF

clone size: .
D gene: TRBD1
V gene: TRBV7-2
J gene: TRBJ2-1
CDR3 DNA: TGTGCCAGCAGCTTATCCCCGACAGGGGGGGGTGAGCAGTTCTTC
CDR3 protein: CASSLSPTGGGEQFF

clone size: .
D gene: .
V gene: TRBV27
J gene: TRBJ1-6
CDR3 DNA: TGTGCCAGCAGCGACCGGGACACGAATAATTCACCCCTCCACTTT
CDR3 protein: CASSDRDTNNSPLHF

clone size: .
D gene: TRBD1
V gene: TRBV2
J gene: TRBJ2-7
CDR3 DNA: TGTGCCAGCAGTGGAAGGACAGGAGTTTACGAGCAGTACTTC
CDR3 protein: CASSGRTGVYEQYF

clone size: .
D gene: .
V gene: TRBV11-2
J gene: TRBJ1-1
CDR3 DNA: TGTGCCAGCAGCCAGTTACAGGGAGGGCGCACTGAAGCTTTCTTT
CDR3 protein: CASSQLQGGRTEAFF

clone size: .
D gene: TRBD1
V gene: TRBV4-2
J gene: TRBJ2-3
CDR3 DNA: TGTGCCAGCAGCCACGTCCGGACAGGGGCCACAGATACGCAGTATTTT
CDR3 protein: CASSHVRTGATDTQYF

clone size: .
D gene: .
V gene: TRBV4-1
J gene: TRBJ1-1
CDR3 DNA: TGCGCCAGCAGCCAAGATGAACATATAAACACTGAAGCTTTCTTT
CDR3 protein: CASSQDEHINTEAFF

clone size: .
D gene: .
V gene: TRBV20-1
J gene: TRBJ2-4
CDR3 DNA: TGCAGTGCTAGCGTTCCGAACATTCAGTACTTC
CDR3 protein: CSASVPNIQYF

clone size: .
D gene: .
V gene: TRBV4-3
J gene: TRBJ1-2
CDR3 DNA: TGCGCCAGCAGCCAGCTCCAGGGGCCGAATGGCTACACCTTC
CDR3 protein: CASSQLQGPNGYTF

clone size: .
D gene: .
V gene: TRBV7-2
J gene: TRBJ2-5
CDR3 DNA: TGTGCCAGCAGCATCTCAACGGGAGCCCAAGAGACCCAGTACTTC
CDR3 protein: CASSISTGAQETQYF

clone size: .
D gene: .
V gene: TRBV20-1
J gene: TRBJ1-6
CDR3 DNA: TGCAGTGCTAGTACACAGAAGAATTCACCCCTCCACTTT
CDR3 protein: CSASTQKNSPLHF

clone size: .
D gene: .
V gene: TRBV19
J gene: TRBJ2-5
CDR3 DNA: TGTGCCAGTACCAAAGGGAGGACAGGTTCCGAGACCCAGTACTTC
CDR3 protein: CASTKGRTGSETQYF

clone size: .
D gene: TRBD2
V gene: TRBV4-2
J gene: TRBJ2-7
CDR3 DNA: TGTGCCAGCAGCCACGAACTAGCGGAGCCCTACGAGCAGTACTTC
CDR3 protein: CASSHELAEPYEQYF

clone size: .
D gene: .
V gene: TRBV27
J gene: TRBJ2-4
CDR3 DNA: TGTGCCAGCAGTCCGGGACAAAAAAACATTCAGTACTTC
CDR3 protein: CASSPGQKNIQYF

clone size: .
D gene: TRBD1
V gene: TRBV4-2
J gene: TRBJ2-7
CDR3 DNA: TGTGCCAGCAGCCAAGAGACAGGGGTCCTACTCGAGCAGTACTTC
CDR3 protein: CASSQETGVLLEQYF

clone size: medium-sized
D gene: TRBD1
V gene: TRBV9
J gene: TRBJ1-2
CDR3 DNA: TGTGCCAGCAGCCCATACGTCGGGGGCCAGGGGGCGAAGACGGGAGGCTACACCTTC
CDR3 protein: CASSPYVGGQGAKTGGYTF

clone size: .
D gene: .
V gene: TRBV14
J gene: TRBJ1-6
CDR3 DNA: TGTGCCAGCAGCCAAGCTCGCACGAGCTCCTATAATTCACCCCTCCACTTT
CDR3 protein: CASSQARTSSYNSPLHF

clone size: .
D gene: .
V gene: TRBV12-3/TRBV12-4
J gene: TRBJ1-5
CDR3 DNA: TGTGCCAGCACCATACAAGGAAGGAGGCCCCAGCATTTT
CDR3 protein: CASTIQGRRPQHF

clone size: .
D gene: TRBD1
V gene: TRBV7-6
J gene: TRBJ2-7
CDR3 DNA: TGTGCCAGCAGCTTAGATAGACAGGGAGTCAGCTCCTACGAGCAGTACTTC
CDR3 protein: CASSLDRQGVSSYEQYF

clone size: .
D gene: TRBD2
V gene: TRBV2
J gene: TRBJ2-3
CDR3 DNA: TGTGCCAGCATGCTAGCGGGAGCGCACACAGATACGCAGTATTTT
CDR3 protein: CASMLAGAHTDTQYF

clone size: .
D gene: TRBD2
V gene: TRBV5-8
J gene: TRBJ2-1
CDR3 DNA: TGTGCCAGCAGCTTGACGGCTAGCGGGGGGGGGAATGAGCAGTTCTTC
CDR3 protein: CASSLTASGGGNEQFF

clone size: .
D gene: .
V gene: TRBV4-3
J gene: TRBJ2-7
CDR3 DNA: TGCGCCAGCAGCCAAGGATATGGGGGGAGGACGACCTACGAGCAGTACTTC
CDR3 protein: CASSQGYGGRTTYEQYF

clone size: .
D gene: TRBD1
V gene: TRBV28
J gene: TRBJ2-2
CDR3 DNA: TGTGCCAGCAGTGGACAGGTCGGGGAGCTGTTTTTT
CDR3 protein: CASSGQVGELFF

clone size: .
D gene: .
V gene: TRBV5-1
J gene: TRBJ1-1
CDR3 DNA: TGCGCCAGCAGCCCCGACAGGAACATGAACACTGAAGCTTTCTTT
CDR3 protein: CASSPDRNMNTEAFF

clone size: .
D gene: TRBD1
V gene: TRBV27
J gene: TRBJ1-5
CDR3 DNA: TGTGCCAGCAGTCCCCAGGGGGCAATGAGCAATCAGCCCCAGCATTTT
CDR3 protein: CASSPQGAMSNQPQHF

clone size: .
D gene: .
V gene: TRBV7-2
J gene: TRBJ2-3
CDR3 DNA: TGTGCCAGCAGCAGACAGACCACAGATACGCAGTATTTT
CDR3 protein: CASSRQTTDTQYF

clone size: once
D gene: TRBD1
V gene: TRBV7-8
J gene: TRBJ1-1
CDR3 DNA: TGTGCCAGCAGCTTATGGGACAGGGGTGAAGCTTTCTTT
CDR3 protein: CASSLWDRGEAFF

clone size: .
D gene: .
V gene: TRBV6-1
J gene: TRBJ1-2
CDR3 DNA: TGTGCCAGCAGTGAAATCGGGGGCTATGGCTACACCTTC
CDR3 protein: CASSEIGGYGYTF

clone size: .
D gene: TRBD1
V gene: TRBV7-8
J gene: TRBJ1-4
CDR3 DNA: TGTGCCAGCAGCCTTCCTCGGACAGGGAGAGCAACTAATGAAAAACTGTTTTTT
CDR3 protein: CASSLPRTGRATNEKLFF

clone size: .
D gene: .
V gene: TRBV16
J gene: TRBJ1-3
CDR3 DNA: TGTGCCAGCAGCCAATCGATCGGAGGAGACTCTGGAAACACCATATATTTT
CDR3 protein: CASSQSIGGDSGNTIYF

clone size: .
D gene: TRBD1
V gene: TRBV28
J gene: TRBJ1-2
CDR3 DNA: TGTGCCAGCACGACCGGGGACAGTAGGGGCTATGGCTACACCTTC
CDR3 protein: CASTTGDSRGYGYTF

clone size: .
D gene: .
V gene: TRBV5-1
J gene: TRBJ2-3
CDR3 DNA: TGCGCCAGCAGCCTACAGGGAAGCAGGACAGATACGCAGTATTTT
CDR3 protein: CASSLQGSRTDTQYF

clone size: .
D gene: .
V gene: TRBV28
J gene: TRBJ2-1
CDR3 DNA: TGTGCCAGGGATTTCACAGGTGGTGAGCAGTTCTTC
CDR3 protein: CARDFTGGEQFF

clone size: few
D gene: .
V gene: TRBV7-2
J gene: TRBJ1-2
CDR3 DNA: TGTGCCAGCAGCCCCGGGGGAGGGAATAACTATGGCTACACCTTC
CDR3 protein: CASSPGGGNNYGYTF

clone size: .
D gene: .
V gene: TRBV6-5
J gene: TRBJ2-6
CDR3 DNA: TGTGCCAGCAGTTACTCCCCTCCTGGGGCCAACGTCCTGACTTTC
CDR3 protein: CASSYSPPGANVLTF

clone size: .
D gene: TRBD1
V gene: TRBV23-1
J gene: TRBJ1-2
CDR3 DNA: TGCGCCAGCAGTCTCCTCAATCAGGGGGAAGGCTACACCTTC
CDR3 protein: CASSLLNQGEGYTF

clone size: .
D gene: TRBD2
V gene: TRBV10-1
J gene: TRBJ2-7
CDR3 DNA: TGCGCCAGCAGACAAGCTAGCGGGGGTTTCTACGAGCAGTACTTC
CDR3 protein: CASRQASGGFYEQYF

clone size: .
D gene: .
V gene: TRBV20-1
J gene: TRBJ2-6
CDR3 DNA: TGCAGTGCTAGTTCTTCTGGGGCCAACGTCCTGACTTTC
CDR3 protein: CSASSSGANVLTF

clone size: .
D gene: TRBD1
V gene: TRBV7-9
J gene: TRBJ1-6
CDR3 DNA: TGTGCCAGCAGCTTGGGGGACAGGGGGAAATTTCCCGGTAATTCACCCCTCCACTTT
CDR3 protein: CASSLGDRGKFPGNSPLHF

clone size: .
D gene: .
V gene: TRBV7-8
J gene: TRBJ1-5
CDR3 DNA: TGTGCCAGCAGCTCCAGACGGACTGGCAGCAATCAGCCCCAGCATTTT
CDR3 protein: CASSSRRTGSNQPQHF

clone size: .
D gene: TRBD2
V gene: TRBV7-6
J gene: TRBJ2-1
CDR3 DNA: TGTGCCAGCGCCCTCGCCGGGGGGTCCTACAATGAGCAGTTCTTC
CDR3 protein: CASALAGGSYNEQFF

clone size: .
D gene: TRBD1
V gene: TRBV9
J gene: TRBJ1-1
CDR3 DNA: TGTGCCAGCAGCGTAGGGGACAGAGTTGAGCTGGCTTTCTTT
CDR3 protein: CASSVGDRVELAFF

clone size: .
D gene: TRBD1
V gene: TRBV6-5
J gene: TRBJ2-7
CDR3 DNA: TGTGCCAGCAGTTTCGGGACAGCCTACGAGCAGTACTTC
CDR3 protein: CASSFGTAYEQYF

clone size: .
D gene: TRBD2
V gene: TRBV6-5
J gene: TRBJ2-2
CDR3 DNA: TGTGCCACCAAGCGGGAGAGAACCGGGGAGCTGTTTTTT
CDR3 protein: CATKRERTGELFF